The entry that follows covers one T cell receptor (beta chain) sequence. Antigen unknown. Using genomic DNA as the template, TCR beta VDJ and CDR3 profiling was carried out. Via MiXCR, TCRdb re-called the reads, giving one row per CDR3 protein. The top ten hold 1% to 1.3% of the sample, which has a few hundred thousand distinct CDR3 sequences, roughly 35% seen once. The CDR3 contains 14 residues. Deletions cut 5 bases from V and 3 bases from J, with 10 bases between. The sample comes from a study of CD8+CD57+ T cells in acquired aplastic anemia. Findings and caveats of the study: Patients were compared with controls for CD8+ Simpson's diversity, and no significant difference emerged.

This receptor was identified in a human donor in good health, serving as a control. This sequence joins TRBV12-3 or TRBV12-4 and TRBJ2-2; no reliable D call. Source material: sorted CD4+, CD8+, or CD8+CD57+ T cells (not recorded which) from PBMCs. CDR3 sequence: CASSPNRDTGELFF. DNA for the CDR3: TGTGCCAGCAGTCCAAATAGAGACACCGGGGAGCTGTTTTTT.